The 32 T cell receptor beta chains below come from one sample, sequenced in a study of Ad26.COV2.S vaccination and SARS-CoV-2 variants. This sample's treatment: some 20 received Ad26.COV2.S at low or high dose, single or two shots; several received placebo; per-sample allocation not given. At day 63 after the first vaccine or placebo injection, samples were drawn. The protocol was immunoSEQ multiplex PCR, while the TCRdb copy is restricted to in-frame clones and leaves out a portion. The table has 350,000 to 450,000 clones, 83% seen once. The sample here was peripheral blood, taken in a trial of Ad26.COV2.S vaccine versus placebo. The receptors come from a person between 18 and 65 years old who received the Ad26.COV2.S COVID-19 vaccine or a placebo.

The chain is built from TRBV24-1 and TRBJ2-1; D uncertain. CDR3 length: 14 amino acids. Trimming took off 2 bases at V and 6 bases at J, with 10 bases between the two ends. CDR1 and CDR2 (germline): KGHDR, SFDVKD. The CDR3 coding sequence is TGTGCCACCAGTGATTCGGGCCGTATCAATGAGCAGTTCTTC. Translation: CATSDSGRINEQFF.

The chain links TRBV10-2 to TRBJ1-2, with no clear D. CDR3 length equals 12 residues. Germline V gene lookup returns CDR1 WSHSY and CDR2 SAAADI. V shed 3 bases and J shed 5 bases, with 7 bases lying between them. CDR3 coding DNA: TGCGCCAGCAGTGATGCCGAGTATGGCTACACCTTC. Protein product: CASSDAEYGYTF.

V usage is TRBV9 and J usage is TRBJ2-3, with D uncertain. The V and J ends lost 4 bases and 4 bases respectively, with 13 bases between them. Germline lookup yields CDR1 SGDLS and CDR2 YYNGEE. The length of the CDR3 is 14 residues. This CDR3 is CASSTFASPDTQYF. CDR3 in DNA: TGTGCCAGCAGCACCTTCGCCTCGCCAGATACGCAGTATTTT.

The chain is built from TRBV2 and TRBJ1-4; D may be TRBD1 (5 bases). V shed 9 bases and J shed 5 bases, with 13 bases lying between them. The CDR3 loop spans 13 amino acids. Germline CDR1 is SNHLY and CDR2 is FYNNEI. CDR3 residues: CASNLGRNEKLFF. Here the CDR3 DNA reads TGTGCCAGTAACCTGGGACGGAATGAAAAACTGTTTTTT.

The J gene is TRBJ2-7, the V gene TRBV6-4; no firm D call. CDR3 length: 15 residues. The V gene lost 4 bases and the J gene lost 2 bases, with 15 bases spanning the gap. The germline V gene has CDR1 MRHNA and CDR2 SNTAGT. CDR3 amino acids: CASSVRYVSPYEQYF. The CDR3 DNA follows: TGTGCCAGCAGTGTTCGATATGTGTCTCCCTACGAGCAGTACTTC.

This sequence joins TRBV6-5 and TRBJ1-2; the D is unclear. This CDR3 comprises 11 residues. Trimming left V 11 bases short and J 4 bases short, with 11 bases between. CDR1 is MNHEY, CDR2 SVGAGI, per germline. The CDR3 region is CAVSEGYGYTF. Here the CDR3 DNA reads TGTGCCGTATCGGAGGGCTATGGCTACACCTTC.

V gene TRBV5-5 combines with J gene TRBJ1-3; D call uncertain. Trimming left V 4 bases short and J 0 bases short, with 11 bases between. Germline V gene data show CDR1 as SGHKS and CDR2 as YYEKEE (reference sequence). The CDR3 runs to 15 residues. Here the CDR3 reads CASSPGWSSGNTIYF. The CDR3 bases are TGTGCCAGCAGCCCAGGATGGAGCTCTGGAAACACCATATATTTT. The full variable domain, rest sourced from reference TRBV5-5 and TRBJ1-3, is DAGVTQSPTHLIKTRGQQVTLRCSPISGHKSVSWYQQVLGQGPQFIFQYYEKEERGRGNFPDRFSARQFPNYSSELNVNALLLGDSALYLCASSPGWSSGNTIYFGEGSWLTVV.

This sequence joins TRBV7-6 and TRBJ2-1; D possibly matches TRBD1 or TRBD2 (5 bases each). V lost 3 bases and J 0 bases, leaving 9 bases between the germline ends. This CDR3 contains 15 residues. Germline CDR1 and CDR2: SGHVS and FNYEAQ. CDR3 nucleotide sequence: TGTGCCAGCAGCTTTGGGGGTAGCTCCTACAATGAGCAGTTCTTC. It is translated as CASSFGGSSYNEQFF.

V usage is TRBV7-2 and J usage is TRBJ1-1; no definite D call. Trimming removed 1 base at V and 6 bases at J, with 6 bases between. Germline CDR1 SGHTA, CDR2 FQGNSA. The CDR3 length is 12 residues. The CDR3 region is CASSLVGPEAFF. The CDR3 region has the DNA TGTGCCAGCAGCTTAGTAGGCCCTGAAGCTTTCTTT.

The genes are TRBV27 and TRBJ2-5; maybe TRBD1 (6 bases). Germline-derived CDR1 and CDR2 are MNHEY and SMNVEV (reference sequence). V was clipped by 5 bases and J by 2 bases, with 15 bases between them. The length of the CDR3 is 15 residues. The CDR3 protein is CASSPGTPIQETQYF. CDR3 bases: TGTGCCAGCAGTCCCGGGACACCTATTCAAGAGACCCAGTACTTC.

The genes are TRBV7-9 and TRBJ1-1; 8 bases align to TRBD1. The CDR3 has 11 residues. Germline V gives CDR1 SEHNR, CDR2 FQNEAQ (reference sequence). V lost 5 bases, J lost 11 bases, and 4 bases stayed unmatched. For the CDR3, the DNA is TGTGCCAGCAGCCAGGGGGCGACGGCTTTCTTT. Its translation: CASSQGATAFF.

The chain couples TRBV5-4 to TRBJ1-1; maybe TRBD1 (5 bases). The CDR3 is 12 amino acids. Trimming left V 4 bases short and J 6 bases short, with 10 bases between. Germline V gene sequence: CDR1 SGHNT, CDR2 YYREEE (reference sequence). CDR3 nucleotide sequence: TGTGCCAGCAGCCAGCAGGGTCCTGAAGCTTTCTTT. It codes for CASSQQGPEAFF.

The chain employs TRBV11-2 and TRBJ1-5; a possible D gene is TRBD1 (6 bases). CDR1 is SGHAT, CDR2 FQNNGV, per germline. There are 15 residues in the CDR3. The V end was cut by 6 bases, the J end by 6 bases, with 18 bases between. CDR3 sequence: CASSFTTGAGQPQHF. The CDR3 nucleotides read TGTGCCAGCAGTTTCACAACGGGGGCTGGTCAGCCCCAGCATTTT. Based on the CDR3 plus reference TRBV11-2 and TRBJ1-5, the full variable domain is EAGVAQSPRYKIIEKRQSVAFWCNPISGHATLYWYQQILGQGPKLLIQFQNNGVVDDSQLPKDRFSAERLKGVDSTLKIQPAKLEDSAVYLCASSFTTGAGQPQHFGDGTRLSIL.

This clone has just one count. The J gene is TRBJ2-5, the V gene TRBV6-5; 12 bases are shared with TRBD2. V lost 6 bases, J lost 5 bases, and 4 bases stayed unmatched. Germline-derived CDR1 and CDR2 are MNHEY and SVGAGI. The CDR3 spans 14 residues. DNA of the CDR3: TGTGCCAGCAGCTCTAGCGGGAGGGTCGAGACCCAGTACTTC. Its translation is CASSSSGRVETQYF.

This chain connects TRBV7-3 to TRBJ1-1; D may be TRBD1 (5 bases). Trimming removed 1 base at V and 3 bases at J, with 9 bases between. Germline values: CDR1 SGHTA, CDR2 FQGTGA. This CDR3 comprises 14 residues. The DNA for the CDR3 is TGTGCCAGCAGCTTAAGGGGCTCGGACACTGAAGCTTTCTTT. It yields the protein CASSLRGSDTEAFF. The full variable domain, its missing parts supplied by reference TRBV7-3 and TRBJ1-1, is GAGVSQTPSNKVTEKGKYVELRCDPISGHTALYWYRQSLGQGPEFLIYFQGTGAADDSGLPNDRFFAVRPEGSVSTLKIQRTERGDSAVYLCASSLRGSDTEAFFGQGTRLTVV.

The V call is TRBV29-1, the J call TRBJ1-4; D possibly corresponds to TRBD1 (5 bases). CDR1 and CDR2 (germline): SQVTM, ANQGSEA. The CDR3 runs to 14 residues. CDR3: CSIPAGDDNEKLFF. The CDR3 nucleotides are TGCAGTATTCCGGCGGGGGACGATAATGAAAAACTGTTTTTT.

CDR3 DNA sequence: TGTGCCACCAGCAGGGGACAGGACGGATATGACGGGGAGCTGTTTTTT. Protein sequence: CATSRGQDGYDGELFF. This rearrangement joins TRBV15 to TRBJ2-2; 8 bases match TRBD1. This CDR3 comprises 16 residues. The V gene's germline CDR1 is LNHNV and CDR2 YYDKDF (reference sequence). V dropped 3 bases and J dropped 7; count of bases not matched to a gene: 10.

This clone appeared once. The junction does not match germline at one end; this may be a read error. The rearrangement joins TRBV20-1 to TRBJ2-1; 10 bases agree with TRBD2. This CDR3 is 10 amino acids long. Germline V lookup: CDR1 DFQATT, CDR2 SNEGSKA (reference sequence). The CDR3 sequence is CSAHSGGLLF. As DNA, the CDR3 is TGCAGTGCTCATAGCGGGGGGCTGCTCTTC.

The chain links TRBV10-1 to TRBJ2-3; 8 positions match TRBD2. The germline V gene has CDR1 WNHNN and CDR2 SYGVQD (reference sequence). The junction had 4 bases not matched to a gene; V was cut back by 7 bases and J by 1 base. CDR3 size: 14 residues. The CDR3 spells CASKREPGTDTQYF. The CDR3 bases are TGCGCCAGCAAGCGGGAGCCTGGCACAGATACGCAGTATTTT.

This clone has only a few counts. The gene calls are TRBV9 and TRBJ1-4; a possible D gene is TRBD1 (6 bases). Germline-derived CDR1 and CDR2 are SGDLS and YYNGEE. Trimming left V 3 bases short and J 8 bases short, with 11 bases between. This CDR3 region has 13 residues. The CDR3 reads CASSGRGGEKLFF. The CDR3 bases are TGTGCCAGCAGCGGCAGGGGAGGAGAAAAACTGTTTTTT.

This clone has a single count. The chain is built from TRBV5-1 and TRBJ1-2, with D possibly matching TRBD1 (5 bases). V lost 5 bases and J lost 7, with 15 bases in between. The germline V gene encodes CDR1 SGHRS and CDR2 YFSETQ. The CDR3 consists of 13 residues. This chain's CDR3 is CASSSGDVAGYTF. The CDR3 DNA reads as TGCGCCAGCAGTTCGGGGGATGTAGCTGGCTACACCTTC.

The rearrangement links TRBV7-8 to TRBJ2-3; 8 bases are a match to TRBD1. CDR1 SGHVS and CDR2 FQNEAQ come from the germline V gene. Trimming removed 5 bases from V and 2 bases from J; junction bases left unmatched: 9. This CDR3 is built from 16 residues. CDR3 loop: CASSPQGERPTDTQYF. CDR3 sequence (DNA): TGTGCCAGCAGCCCACAGGGGGAGAGGCCCACAGATACGCAGTATTTT.

The chain links TRBV27 to TRBJ2-1, with 7 nucleotides matching TRBD1. The V gene end was trimmed by 4 bases and the J gene end by 0 bases; junction bases not matched to a gene: 6. Germline CDR1 is MNHEY and CDR2 is SMNVEV (reference sequence). CDR3 length: 16 residues. CDR3 region: CASSSPGQPSYNEQFF. The CDR3 DNA follows: TGTGCCAGCAGTTCCCCGGGACAGCCCTCCTACAATGAGCAGTTCTTC.

In nucleotides, the CDR3 is TGTGCCAGCAGTCCACTCGACAGGGTCGATCAGCCCCAGCATTTT. As protein: CASSPLDRVDQPQHF. V and J are TRBV27 and TRBJ1-5; 7 bases align to TRBD1. The CDR3 covers 15 residues. The germline CDR1 and CDR2 sequences are MNHEY and SMNVEV (reference sequence). The ends lost 5 bases at V and 5 bases at J; junction bases unmatched: 9.

The chain has TRBV5-1 and TRBJ2-5; 10 bases are shared with TRBD2. V was clipped by 3 bases and J by 2 bases; unmatched bases: 4. This CDR3 is built from 15 residues. CDR1 is SGHRS and CDR2 is YFSETQ in the germline V gene. The CDR3 sequence is CASSSGTSVQETQYF. CDR3 nucleotides: TGCGCCAGCAGCTCCGGGACTAGCGTACAAGAGACCCAGTACTTC. The complete variable domain, with remaining parts taken from reference TRBV5-1 and TRBJ2-5, reads KAGVTQTPRYLIKTRGQQVTLSCSPISGHRSVSWYQQTPGQGLQFLFEYFSETQRNKGNFPGRFSGRQFSNSRSEMNVSTLELGDSALYLCASSSGTSVQETQYFGPGTRLLVL.

This clone was observed a handful of times. V usage is TRBV4-2 and J usage is TRBJ1-1; unclear D gene. Deletions cut 0 bases from V and 3 bases from J, with 11 bases between. In germline, CDR1 is LGHNA, CDR2 YNFKEQ. CDR3 length: 15 amino acids. The CDR3 DNA reads TGTGCCAGCAGCCAAGACAGGCTCGGGGACACTGAAGCTTTCTTT. It specifies CASSQDRLGDTEAFF.

The chain employs TRBV11-3 and TRBJ2-3; a weak D match, TRBD2 (5 bases). The CDR3 spans 16 residues. Between the trimmed V and J ends, which lost 6 bases and 0 bases, there was a span of 16 bases. Germline-derived CDR1 and CDR2 are SGHNT and YENEEA. CDR3 in amino acids: CASSSNRGLSTDTQYF. In nucleotides, the CDR3 is TGTGCCAGCAGTTCAAACCGGGGTCTTAGCACAGATACGCAGTATTTT.

J is TRBJ2-1 and V is TRBV3-1 (or the pseudogene TRBV3-2), with TRBD2 identical over 9 bases. The CDR3 runs 12 residues. CDR1 is LGHDT, CDR2 YNNKEL, per germline (reference sequence). Losses at the gene ends were 1 base for V and 15 bases for J; bases not matched to a gene: 4. CDR3 residues: CASSQGAGGPFF. The CDR3 nucleotides read TGTGCCAGCAGCCAAGGAGCGGGAGGACCGTTCTTC.

This chain links TRBV5-1 with TRBJ1-2; perhaps TRBD1 as D (6 bases). Germline CDR1 reads SGHRS; CDR2 reads YFSETQ. The CDR3 covers 13 residues. V dropped 6 bases and J dropped 4 bases, with 13 bases sitting between them. CDR3 in DNA: TGCGCCAGCACGCGTTTAGGGGGCTATGGCTACACCTTC. It translates to CASTRLGGYGYTF.

This clone has just a few counts. J is TRBJ1-6 and V is TRBV6-5; unclear D gene. The V gene's germline CDR1 is MNHEY and CDR2 SVGAGI. V lost 2 bases to trimming and J lost 1 base, with 9 bases between them. The CDR3 covers 16 residues. Here the CDR3 DNA reads TGTGCCAGCAGTTACGATTCGGCTTCCTATAATTCACCCCTCCACTTT. The encoded protein is CASSYDSASYNSPLHF.

V usage is TRBV4-1 and J usage is TRBJ2-7; TRBD2 aligns across 10 bases. Looked up from germline, CDR1 is MGHRA and CDR2 is YSYEKL. The trim removed 0 bases at V and 3 bases at J, leaving 8 bases unmatched. The CDR3 runs to 17 residues. The CDR3 loop reads CASSQDWASGSIYEQYF. The CDR3 DNA reads TGCGCCAGCAGCCAAGATTGGGCTAGCGGGAGTATCTACGAGCAGTACTTC.

The CDR3 DNA follows: TGTGCCACCAGTGATCCCGATCAGCCCCAGCATTTT. Protein sequence: CATSDPDQPQHF. V usage is TRBV24-1 and J usage is TRBJ1-5, with unresolved D. Per the germline V gene, CDR1 is KGHDR and CDR2 is SFDVKD. Trimming cost V 3 bases and J 5 bases, with 4 bases left between them. CDR3 length equals 12 residues.